This TCR beta chain was identified during a study of blood T cell repertoires in COVID-19. CDR1 is MNHEY, CDR2 SVGEGT, per germline. This CDR3 is 15 amino acids long. The V and J ends lost 2 bases and 1 base respectively, with 11 bases between them. Clones were sequenced by immunoSEQ multiplex PCR, and TCRdb holds only the in-frame ones, with some missing. Counted here are approximately 61,000 clones, more than 75% occurring once; the ten biggest clones make up 14%. The sequenced sample was peripheral blood. The sequence was collected from a human donor in a cohort sampled during active COVID-19. The chain employs TRBV6-2 or TRBV6-3 and TRBJ1-1; possible D gene TRBD1, 6 bases. The CDR3 coding sequence is TGTGCCAGCAGTTACCCCGGGACACCGAACACTGAAGCTTTCTTT. Translating gives CASSYPGTPNTEAFF.